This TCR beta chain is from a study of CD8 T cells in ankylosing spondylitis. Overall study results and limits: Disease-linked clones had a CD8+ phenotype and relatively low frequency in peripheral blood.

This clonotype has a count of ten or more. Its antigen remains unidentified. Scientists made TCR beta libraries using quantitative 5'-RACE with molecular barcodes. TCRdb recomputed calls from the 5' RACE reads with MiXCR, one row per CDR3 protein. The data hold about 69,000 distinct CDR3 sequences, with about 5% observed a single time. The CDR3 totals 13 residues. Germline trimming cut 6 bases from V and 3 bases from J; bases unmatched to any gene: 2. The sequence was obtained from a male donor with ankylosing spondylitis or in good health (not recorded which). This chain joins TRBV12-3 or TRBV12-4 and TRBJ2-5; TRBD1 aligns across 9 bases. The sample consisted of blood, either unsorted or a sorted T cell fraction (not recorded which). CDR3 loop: CASRRTGEETQYF. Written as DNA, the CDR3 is TGTGCCAGCAGACGGACAGGGGAAGAGACCCAGTACTTC.